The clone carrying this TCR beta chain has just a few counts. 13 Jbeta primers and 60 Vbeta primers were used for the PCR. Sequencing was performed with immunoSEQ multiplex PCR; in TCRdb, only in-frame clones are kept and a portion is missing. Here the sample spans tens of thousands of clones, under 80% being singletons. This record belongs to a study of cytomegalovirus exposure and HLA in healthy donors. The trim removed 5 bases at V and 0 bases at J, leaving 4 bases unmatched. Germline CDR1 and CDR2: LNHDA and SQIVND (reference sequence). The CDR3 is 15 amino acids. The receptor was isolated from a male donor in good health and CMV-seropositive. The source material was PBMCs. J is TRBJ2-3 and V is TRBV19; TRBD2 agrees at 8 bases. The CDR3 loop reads CASSRASGSTDTQYF. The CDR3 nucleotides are TGTGCCAGTAGTCGGGCTAGCGGGAGCACAGATACGCAGTATTTT.